This TCR beta chain was retrieved from a study of T cells after yellow fever vaccination. One entry per CDR3 protein results from TCRdb running MiXCR on the 5' RACE reads. This table has tens of thousands of distinct CDR3 sequences, approximately 7% appearing once. V was shortened by 5 bases and J by 0 bases, with 17 bases between the two germline ends. This CDR3 has 17 residues. The germline CDR1 and CDR2 sequences are SEHNR and FQNEAQ (reference sequence). This clonotype appeared many times. The source is a man aged 25 to 45 who received the YFV17D yellow fever vaccine. The chain couples TRBV7-9 to TRBJ1-5; D is perhaps TRBD1 (5 bases). This specimen was CD8+ T cells sorted from PBMCs, taken 15 days after the yellow fever booster vaccination. The CDR3 region has the DNA TGTGCCAGCAGCCGTTCCGAGACAGTCTATAGCAATCAGCCCCAGCATTTT. This codes for CASSRSETVYSNQPQHF.